This T cell receptor beta chain was obtained from a study of cytotoxic CD8 clonotypes in ibrutinib-treated CLL. Study as a whole: Across the patients, about a dozen were relapsed/refractory, roughly 15 treatment-naive and 17 to 18 IGHV unmutated. Partial response was seen in roughly 25 patients and complete response in 2; after median roughly 66 months, around 15 stayed remitted, about 12 progressed.

Overall study findings and caveats: Higher clonality was seen at ibrutinib response and a return toward baseline at progression.

V lost 2 bases, J lost 4 bases, and 9 bases lay in between. Germline V gives CDR1 KGHSY, CDR2 FQNENV. The CDR3 is 14 residues long. Of note for this clone: Its target is unknown.

Here immunoSEQ multiplex PCR was the method, and the copy in TCRdb shows in-frame clones only, minus some. Of roughly 150,000 clones in the sample, 70% to 85% were seen once. Sample: PBMCs, taken after 24 months of ibrutinib treatment. The clonotype was recovered from a human donor with chronic lymphocytic leukemia. V and J are TRBV16 and TRBJ1-5; D is perhaps TRBD1 (6 bases). The CDR3 loop is CASSQGTHNQPQHF. CDR3 bases: TGTGCCAGCAGCCAAGGGACACATAATCAGCCCCAGCATTTT.